The rows below give T cell receptor beta chains drawn from one sample of a study of blood T cell repertoires in COVID-19. Some clones are missing from TCRdb's copy, which holds only in-frame ones; the method was immunoSEQ multiplex PCR. The sample gives roughly 250,000 clones, around 84% of which show up once; more than 0.75% is in the top ten. Sequences were obtained from peripheral blood. These receptors were collected from a man aged 40-50 years with acute or convalescent COVID-19. Both conserved end residues are part of each CDR3. The order of the fields is D gene, clone size, J gene, V gene, CDR3 protein, CDR3 DNA. A D gene is named only where the DNA matches it firmly. Not every row has a clone size; where given, it reads once, few, many or a size class.

TRBD1 | . | TRBJ1-2 | TRBV7-2 | CASRPTGGVYGYTF | TGTGCCAGCAGGCCGACAGGGGGCGTCTATGGCTACACCTTC
. | few | TRBJ1-1 | TRBV10-3 | CAITGTMNTEAFF | TGTGCCATCACCGGTACCATGAACACTGAAGCTTTCTTT
TRBD1 | . | TRBJ2-7 | TRBV6-5 | CASTSDRGYEQYF | TGTGCCAGCACGTCGGACAGGGGGTACGAGCAGTACTTC
. | once | TRBJ2-2 | TRBV28 | CASSFGRQVNTGELFF | TGTGCCAGCAGTTTTGGGAGGCAGGTGAACACCGGGGAGCTGTTTTTT
. | . | TRBJ1-4 | TRBV28 | CASLYYATNEKLFF | TGTGCCAGCCTATATTATGCAACTAATGAAAAACTGTTTTTT
. | . | TRBJ1-5 | TRBV3-1/TRBV3-2 | CASSQQKNQPQHF | TGTGCCAGCAGCCAACAGAAAAATCAGCCCCAGCATTTT
. | . | TRBJ1-1 | TRBV27 | CEGQTEAFF | TGTGAGGGGCAGACTGAAGCTTTCTTT
. | . | TRBJ2-1 | TRBV6-5 | CASNLGLPPYNEQFF | TGTGCCAGCAACTTGGGGCTCCCCCCCTACAATGAGCAGTTCTTC
TRBD2 | . | TRBJ2-2 | TRBV3-1/TRBV3-2 | CASSRRGTSGASWNTGELFF | TGTGCCAGCAGCCGCCGAGGGACTAGCGGGGCCTCCTGGAACACCGGGGAGCTGTTTTTT
. | . | TRBJ1-1 | TRBV20-1 | CSAPRQTEAFF | TGCAGTGCTCCCCGTCAGACTGAAGCTTTCTTT
. | . | TRBJ2-5 | TRBV7-2 | CASSLSGGETQYF | TGTGCCAGCAGCTTATCCGGGGGAGAGACCCAGTACTTC
. | . | TRBJ1-6 | TRBV9 | CASSVQDNPAVSPLHF | TGTGCCAGCAGCGTACAGGACAACCCGGCGGTTTCACCCCTCCACTTT
. | . | TRBJ2-1 | TRBV18 | CASSPGPSGNEQFF | TGTGCCAGCTCACCGGGCCCCTCCGGCAATGAGCAGTTCTTC
. | once | TRBJ2-7 | TRBV2 | CASSGDTPTSEQYF | TGTGCCAGCAGTGGGGACACCCCGACCTCCGAGCAGTACTTC
. | once | TRBJ1-2 | TRBV7-9 | CASSSITGTNGYTF | TGTGCCAGCAGTTCCATTACAGGGACAAATGGCTACACCTTC
TRBD1 | . | TRBJ1-1 | TRBV6-6 | CASRPSGQGNVEF | TGTGCCAGCAGGCCGTCTGGACAGGGCAATGTGGAGTTT